This record looks at one T cell receptor beta chain sequence and its context. The antigen remains undetermined. Sequencing was performed with immunoSEQ multiplex PCR; in TCRdb, only in-frame clones are kept and a portion is missing. The repertoire holds tens of thousands of clones, with roughly 50% as singletons. The entry originates in a study of cytotoxic CD8 clonotypes in ibrutinib-treated CLL. Study-wide results and limits: Clonality measured at baseline exceeded age-matched healthy donors, tracking circulating CD8+ T-cell counts.

The sequencing used PBMCs, collected at disease progression, from a patient treated with ibrutinib. The TCR comes from a human donor with chronic lymphocytic leukemia.

The CDR3 region is CASSSTGVTGELFF. Written as DNA, the CDR3 is TGTGCCAGCAGTTCGACAGGGGTCACCGGGGAGCTGTTTTTT. V gene TRBV28 combines with J gene TRBJ2-2, with 8 bases matching TRBD1. Germline values: CDR1 MDHEN, CDR2 SYDVKM. The CDR3 covers 14 residues. With 4 bases clipped from V and 4 bases from J, the junction kept 2 bases outside the gene matches.